This T cell receptor (beta chain) was identified in a study of T cells after yellow fever vaccination. UMIs and a universal primer site were added when TCR cDNA was made by 5'RACE template switching. In TCRdb, the 5' RACE reads were re-called with MiXCR into one record per CDR3 protein. This table holds 280,000 or so distinct CDR3 sequences, roughly 9% found once. Looked up from germline, CDR1 is SGHRS and CDR2 is YFSETQ. Trimming at V came to 0 bases and at J to 3 bases, leaving 3 bases not matched to a gene. The CDR3 contains 15 residues. This clonotype has at least ten counts. The origin of this receptor is a man aged 18 to 29 who received the YFV17D yellow fever vaccine. This rearrangement joins TRBV5-1 to TRBJ2-1, with 7 bases identical to TRBD2. The specimen was CD4+ T cells sorted from PBMCs, collected 5 days after the yellow fever booster vaccination. The CDR3 nucleotides read TGCGCCAGCAGCTTGGTGGGGGGGGTCTACAATGAGCAGTTCTTC. Protein sequence: CASSLVGGVYNEQFF.